The 25 T cell receptor beta chains listed next were all sequenced from one sample in a study of shared T cell receptors in the human thymus (dated by TCRdb to the early 2020s). Receptor amplification or capture employed the immunoSEQ multiplex PCR assay. As stored in TCRdb, this immuneACCESS dataset retains in-frame rearrangements with V and J assigned. A fraction of the clones does not appear; measured against another copy, unresolved V genes explain less than half of the discrepancy, and the remainder lacks a known reason. The sample includes some 660,000 clones, with 80% to 90% observed a single time. Clones ranked in the top ten supply about 0.0094% of the sample. This sample was also put to use in a study of human thymus T cells.

Specimen: thymocytes. Receptor source: a boy under two years old with a congenital heart defect. Donor details come from another sample of the same person, matched by shared clones.

This chain uses TRBV6-6 with TRBJ1-1; D may be TRBD1 (6 bases). The V and J ends lost 5 bases and 3 bases respectively, with 13 bases between them. CDR1 is MNHNY, CDR2 SVGAGI, per germline (reference sequence). The CDR3 is 14 amino acids. In DNA, the CDR3 is TGTGCCAGCAGTCTCGTCCCAGGGGACACTGAAGCTTTCTTT. Its translation: CASSLVPGDTEAFF.

This chain joins TRBV4-2 and TRBJ1-2; D call uncertain. Trimming shortened V by 1 base and J by 5 bases, and 17 bases separated the two germline ends. CDR3 size: 16 residues. CDR1 and CDR2 (germline): LGHNA, YNFKEQ. This chain's CDR3 is CASSQVGEGSRYGYTF. The DNA of the CDR3 is TGTGCCAGCAGCCAAGTCGGGGAGGGTAGTAGGTATGGCTACACCTTC.

This clone was seen more than once but under ten times. The gene calls are TRBV2 and TRBJ1-1; 9 nucleotides match TRBD1. This CDR3 spans 18 amino acids. Losses at the gene ends were 2 bases for V and 0 bases for J; bases not matched to a gene: 10. Germline V lookup: CDR1 SNHLY, CDR2 FYNNEI. Written as DNA, the CDR3 is TGTGCCAGCAGTGAATCGGACAGGGGACGGGGGATGAACACTGAAGCTTTCTTT. This codes for CASSESDRGRGMNTEAFF.

The chain carries TRBV7-6 and TRBJ1-5, with 11 bases aligning to TRBD1. Germline lookup yields CDR1 SGHVS and CDR2 FNYEAQ. The length of the CDR3 is 18 residues. J gave up 0 bases and V 5 bases, and 9 bases lay outside the gene matches. CDR3 sequence (DNA): TGTGCCAGCAGCCCGAGGACAGGGGGCGCTTATAGCAATCAGCCCCAGCATTTT. This codes for CASSPRTGGAYSNQPQHF.

The chain recombines TRBV4-3 with TRBJ2-5; tentative D call: TRBD1 (6 bases). CDR3 length: 14 amino acids. Trimming stripped 3 bases from V and 2 bases from J, with 10 bases between. Germline CDR1 is LGHNA and CDR2 is YSLEER. The CDR3 DNA is TGCGCCAGCAGCCAGACGGACAGACAAGAGACCCAGTACTTC. This gives the protein CASSQTDRQETQYF.

The chain is built from TRBV28 and TRBJ2-5; 12 positions agree with TRBD2. Gene TRBJ2-7 matches the end of the DNA better, so the J call may be wrong. CDR3 length: 17 residues. Germline V gene lookup returns CDR1 MDHEN and CDR2 SYDVKM. The CDR3 DNA follows: TGTGCCAGCACCGGACTAGCGGGGTCTATGGGGACCTACGAGCAGTACTTC. This gives the protein CASTGLAGSMGTYEQYF.

The CDR3 DNA sequence: TGTGCCAGCAGCTTACAGGGGATTCGAAATGGCTACACCTTC. This translates into CASSLQGIRNGYTF. The chain recombines TRBV7-6 with TRBJ1-2; D possibly corresponds to TRBD1 (6 bases). Germline V gene sequence: CDR1 SGHVS, CDR2 FNYEAQ. V lost 2 bases, J lost 6 bases, and 13 bases lay in between. This CDR3 comprises 14 residues.

As DNA, the CDR3 is TGTGCCACCATGGCTAGCGGGAGTTTGGATACGCAGTATTTT. Protein: CATMASGSLDTQYF. V gene TRBV15 combines with J gene TRBJ2-3, with 10 bases matching TRBD2. Germline CDR1 LNHNV, CDR2 YYDKDF (reference sequence). V was clipped by 7 bases and J by 6 bases; unmatched bases: 7. The CDR3 covers 14 residues. The full variable domain, completed using reference TRBV15 and TRBJ2-3, is DAMVIQNPRYQVTQFGKPVTLSCSQTLNHNVMYWYQQKSSQAPKLLFHYYDKDFNNEADTPDNFQSRRPNTSFCFLDIRSPGLGDTAMYLCATMASGSLDTQYFGPGTRLTVL.

V and J are TRBV9 and TRBJ2-1; TRBD1 matches 7 bases. This CDR3 spans 14 amino acids. The germline V gene encodes CDR1 SGDLS and CDR2 YYNGEE. V was pared by 0 bases and J by 7 bases, with 4 bases of the junction left unmatched. Here the CDR3 reads CASSVGTGTNEQFF. The CDR3 DNA follows: TGTGCCAGCAGCGTAGGGACAGGAACAAATGAGCAGTTCTTC.

This chain connects TRBV7-2 to TRBJ2-1, with TRBD1 matching 7 bases. Per germline, CDR1 SGHTA and CDR2 FQGNSA. The CDR3 sequence is 18 residues long. V lost 5 bases to trimming and J lost 0 bases; unmatched junction nucleotides: 13. For the CDR3, the DNA is TGTGCCAGCAGCCAAACAGGGGTTCACCTTAGCTCCTACAATGAGCAGTTCTTC. Its translation: CASSQTGVHLSSYNEQFF.

The V call is TRBV28, the J call TRBJ1-2, with 8 positions matching TRBD1. V gave up 7 bases and J gave up 4 bases; unmatched junction bases: 14. The CDR3 is 16 amino acids. Germline V gene lookup returns CDR1 MDHEN and CDR2 SYDVKM. The CDR3 here is CASTSNRGRRIYGYTF. CDR3 DNA sequence: TGTGCCAGCACCTCGAACAGGGGGAGGCGTATCTATGGCTACACCTTC.

The V gene is TRBV4-3, the J gene TRBJ2-7; TRBD2 agrees at 9 bases. CDR1 and CDR2 from the germline V gene are LGHNA and YSLEER. This CDR3 is 16 amino acids long. V lost 0 bases to trimming and J lost 1 base; unmatched junction nucleotides: 4. The CDR3 sequence: CASSQEARGGSYEQYF. The CDR3 DNA reads TGCGCCAGCAGCCAAGAGGCGCGGGGGGGATCCTACGAGCAGTACTTC.

The V gene is TRBV27, the J gene TRBJ1-6; TRBD1 matches 7 bases. The CDR3 has 14 residues. V was pared by 3 bases and J by 10 bases, with 6 bases of the junction left unmatched. Germline V gene sequence: CDR1 MNHEY, CDR2 SMNVEV (reference sequence). CDR3 DNA sequence: TGTGCCAGCAGTTTTGGACAGGATCACTCACCCCTCCACTTT. Translated: CASSFGQDHSPLHF.

The chain links TRBV4-3 to TRBJ2-2; D is unclear. CDR3 length equals 14 residues. Germline values: CDR1 LGHNA, CDR2 YSLEER. Trimming shortened V by 2 bases and J by 3 bases, and 7 bases separated the two germline ends. The CDR3 protein is CASSQSMYTGELFF. The CDR3 DNA follows: TGCGCCAGCAGCCAATCTATGTACACCGGGGAGCTGTTTTTT.

This clone came up once. The chain links TRBV2 to TRBJ2-5, with D unresolved. Deletions cut 6 bases from V and 4 bases from J, with 21 bases between. Germline loops: CDR1 SNHLY, CDR2 FYNNEI. CDR3 length: 16 amino acids. The CDR3 sequence: CASRSPPVRSPETQYF. CDR3 nucleotides: TGTGCCAGCAGGTCTCCCCCGGTGCGGAGTCCAGAGACCCAGTACTTC.

V usage is TRBV7-9 and J usage is TRBJ2-7; TRBD1 matches at 10 bases. The CDR3 has 16 residues. The junction had 10 bases not matched to a gene; V was cut back by 5 bases and J by 3 bases. The germline CDR1 and CDR2 sequences are SEHNR and FQNEAQ (reference sequence). The CDR3: CASSAPGQGIRYEQYF. The CDR3, as DNA: TGTGCCAGCAGCGCCCCGGGACAGGGGATTCGCTACGAGCAGTACTTC.

Here the CDR3 reads CASSPTTSEQYF. Written as DNA, the CDR3 is TGTGCCAGCAGTCCCACAACCAGTGAGCAGTACTTC. V usage is TRBV28 and J usage is TRBJ2-7; D remains unclear. Germline CDR1 reads MDHEN; CDR2 reads SYDVKM. Trimming pared 5 bases from V and 7 bases from J, leaving 12 bases between. The length of the CDR3 is 12 residues.

The rearrangement uses TRBV5-6 and TRBJ2-5; tentative D call: TRBD2 (6 bases). Trimming pared 0 bases from V and 1 base from J, leaving 16 bases between. The germline V gene encodes CDR1 SGHDT and CDR2 YYEEEE. This CDR3 contains 17 residues. The CDR3 reads CASSLVWAGNVQETQYF. The CDR3 coding sequence is TGTGCCAGCAGCTTGGTTTGGGCGGGGAACGTCCAAGAGACCCAGTACTTC.

The rearrangement uses TRBV10-3 and TRBJ1-1, with D tentatively TRBD1 (5 bases). Trimming took off 0 bases at V and 6 bases at J, with 11 bases between the two ends. The CDR3 has 14 residues. Germline CDR1 and CDR2: ENHRY and SYGVKD. In DNA form, the CDR3 reads TGTGCCATCAGTGAGTCGGAGGGGTGGGCTGAAGCTTTCTTT. It codes for CAISESEGWAEAFF.

V gene TRBV6-1 combines with J gene TRBJ2-7; 10 bases match TRBD2. The germline gives CDR1 MNHNS, CDR2 SASEGT. The CDR3 runs to 14 residues. Trimming cost V 7 bases and J 2 bases; bases outside gene matches: 5. The CDR3 sequence is CASTPSGGTYEQYF. The CDR3 coding sequence is TGTGCCAGCACCCCTAGCGGGGGCACCTACGAGCAGTACTTC.

The chain employs TRBV19 and TRBJ2-1; TRBD1 aligns across 10 bases. Germline CDR1 reads LNHDA; CDR2 reads SQIVND (reference sequence). Trimming took 0 bases from V and 5 from J; bases not matched to a gene: 4. The CDR3 is 16 amino acids. The CDR3 here is CASSIDTGTGDNEQFF. In nucleotides, the CDR3 is TGTGCCAGTAGTATAGATACCGGGACAGGGGACAATGAGCAGTTCTTC.

The V call is TRBV10-3, the J call TRBJ2-7; 7 bases line up with TRBD2. The CDR3 consists of 14 residues. Looked up from germline, CDR1 is ENHRY and CDR2 is SYGVKD. The trim removed 10 bases at V and 3 bases at J, leaving 12 bases unmatched. The CDR3 loop reads CATQRPGGLYEQYF. CDR3 coding DNA: TGTGCCACCCAAAGACCGGGGGGTCTCTACGAGCAGTACTTC.

The chain combines TRBV7-6 with TRBJ2-3, with 7 nucleotides matching TRBD1. The CDR3 is made up of 16 amino acids. The junction had 8 bases not matched to a gene; V was cut back by 1 base and J by 4 bases. Germline lookup yields CDR1 SGHVS and CDR2 FNYEAQ. CDR3 sequence reads: CASSLDRGKVADTQYF. CDR3 DNA sequence: TGTGCCAGCAGCTTAGACAGGGGCAAAGTCGCAGATACGCAGTATTTT.

The V call is TRBV7-9, the J call TRBJ2-1, with D perhaps matching TRBD1 (5 bases). The germline V gene has CDR1 SEHNR and CDR2 FQNEAQ (reference sequence). V lost 5 bases, J lost 2 bases, and 16 bases lay in between. The CDR3 is 16 residues long. Here the CDR3 reads CASSAHRWGTYNEQFF. CDR3 in DNA: TGTGCCAGCAGCGCGCACAGGTGGGGTACCTACAATGAGCAGTTCTTC.

The J gene is TRBJ2-7, the V gene TRBV10-3; weak D call: TRBD1 (8 bases). CDR1 and CDR2 from the germline V gene are ENHRY and SYGVKD. With 2 bases removed from V and 2 bases from J, the gap between germline ends came to 13 bases. The length of the CDR3 is 15 residues. The CDR3 region is CAISERQGRAYEQYF. CDR3 nucleotides: TGTGCCATCAGTGAGAGACAGGGGAGGGCCTACGAGCAGTACTTC.